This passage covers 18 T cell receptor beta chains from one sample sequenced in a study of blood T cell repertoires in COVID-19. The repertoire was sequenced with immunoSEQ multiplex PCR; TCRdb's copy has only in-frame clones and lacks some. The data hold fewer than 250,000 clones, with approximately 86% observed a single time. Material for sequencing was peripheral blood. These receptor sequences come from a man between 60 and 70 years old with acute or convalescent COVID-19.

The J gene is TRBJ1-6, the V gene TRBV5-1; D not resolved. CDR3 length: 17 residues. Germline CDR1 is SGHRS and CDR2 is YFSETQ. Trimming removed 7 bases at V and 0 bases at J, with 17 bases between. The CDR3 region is CASSPWEGSSYNSPLHF. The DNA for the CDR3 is TGCGCCAGCTCCCCCTGGGAAGGGAGCTCCTATAATTCACCCCTCCACTTT.

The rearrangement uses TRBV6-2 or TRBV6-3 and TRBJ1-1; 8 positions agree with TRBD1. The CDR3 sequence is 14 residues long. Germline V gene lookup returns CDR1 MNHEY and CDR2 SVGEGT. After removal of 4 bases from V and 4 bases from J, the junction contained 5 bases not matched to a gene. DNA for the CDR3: TGTGCCAGCAGTTCACAGGGGGAGGGCACTGAAGCTTTCTTT. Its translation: CASSSQGEGTEAFF.

CDR3 coding DNA: TGTGCCAGTAGCCTGCGGGGACAGGGGAATGGCTACACCTTC. It translates to CASSLRGQGNGYTF. This chain uses TRBV19 with TRBJ1-2; 10 bases agree with TRBD1. The junction had 7 bases not matched to a gene; V was cut back by 6 bases and J by 6 bases. Per the germline V gene, CDR1 is LNHDA and CDR2 is SQIVND (reference sequence). The CDR3 contains 14 residues.

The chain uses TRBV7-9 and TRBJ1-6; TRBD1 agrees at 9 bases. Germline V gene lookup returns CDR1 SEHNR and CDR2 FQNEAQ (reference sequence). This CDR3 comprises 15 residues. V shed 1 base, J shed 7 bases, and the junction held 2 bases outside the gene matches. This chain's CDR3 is CASSLVGTGNSPLHF. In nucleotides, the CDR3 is TGTGCCAGCAGCTTAGTTGGGACAGGGAATTCACCCCTCCACTTT.

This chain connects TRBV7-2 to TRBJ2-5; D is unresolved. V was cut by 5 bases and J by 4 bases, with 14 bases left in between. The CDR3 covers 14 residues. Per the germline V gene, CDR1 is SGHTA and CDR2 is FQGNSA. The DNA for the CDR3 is TGTGCCAGCAGCCAATCCCGGTCCCTAGAGACCCAGTACTTC. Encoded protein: CASSQSRSLETQYF.

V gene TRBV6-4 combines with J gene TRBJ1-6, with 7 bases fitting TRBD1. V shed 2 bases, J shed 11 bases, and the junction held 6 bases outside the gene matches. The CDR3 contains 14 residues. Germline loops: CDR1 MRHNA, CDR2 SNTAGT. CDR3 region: CASSDRQGLPPLHF. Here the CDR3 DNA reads TGTGCCAGCAGTGACCGACAGGGTCTGCCACCCCTCCACTTT.

The DNA of the CDR3 is TGTGCCAGCAGCTTAGCCAGGGCTGGTTCACCCCTCCACTTT. Its translation is CASSLARAGSPLHF. This chain uses TRBV7-9 with TRBJ1-6, with a possible D match to TRBD1 (5 bases). Germline V gene lookup returns CDR1 SEHNR and CDR2 FQNEAQ (reference sequence). The V end lost 0 bases, the J end lost 9 bases, and 9 bases lay between the germline ends. The CDR3 spans 14 residues.

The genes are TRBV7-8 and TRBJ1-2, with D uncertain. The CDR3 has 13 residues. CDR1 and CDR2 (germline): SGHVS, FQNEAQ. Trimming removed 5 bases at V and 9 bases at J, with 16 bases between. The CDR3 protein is CASSPDSVGSYTF. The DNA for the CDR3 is TGTGCCAGCAGCCCGGACTCCGTAGGGAGCTACACCTTC.

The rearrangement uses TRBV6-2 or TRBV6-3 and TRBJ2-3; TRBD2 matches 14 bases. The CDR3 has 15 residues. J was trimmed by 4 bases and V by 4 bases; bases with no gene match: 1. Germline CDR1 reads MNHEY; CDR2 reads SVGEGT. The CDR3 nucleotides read TGTGCCAGCAGTTTGACTAGCGGGGGGGCAGATACGCAGTATTTT. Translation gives CASSLTSGGADTQYF.

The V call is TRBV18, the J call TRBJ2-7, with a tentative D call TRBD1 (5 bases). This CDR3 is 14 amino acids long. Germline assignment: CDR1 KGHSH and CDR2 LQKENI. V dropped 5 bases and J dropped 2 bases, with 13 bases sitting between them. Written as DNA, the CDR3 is TGTGCCAGCTCAGCATCGACAGAAACCTACGAGCAGTACTTC. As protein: CASSASTETYEQYF. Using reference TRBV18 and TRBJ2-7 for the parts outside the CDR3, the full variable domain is NAGVMQNPRHLVRRRGQEARLRCSPMKGHSHVYWYRQLPEEGLKFMVYLQKENIIDESGMPKERFSAEFPKEGPSILRIQQVVRGDSAAYFCASSASTETYEQYFGPGTRLTVT.

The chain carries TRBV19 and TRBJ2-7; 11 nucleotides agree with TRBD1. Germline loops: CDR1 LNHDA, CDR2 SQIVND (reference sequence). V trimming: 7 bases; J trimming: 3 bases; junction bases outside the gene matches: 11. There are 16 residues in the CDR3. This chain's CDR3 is CASTPSGTGGNYEQYF. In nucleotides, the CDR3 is TGTGCCAGTACCCCTTCCGGGACAGGGGGGAACTACGAGCAGTACTTC.

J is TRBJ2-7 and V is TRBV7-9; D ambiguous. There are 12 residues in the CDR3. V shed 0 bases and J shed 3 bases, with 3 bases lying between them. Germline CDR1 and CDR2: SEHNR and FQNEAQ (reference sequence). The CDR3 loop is CASSLAYYEQYF. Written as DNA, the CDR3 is TGTGCCAGCAGCTTAGCCTACTACGAGCAGTACTTC. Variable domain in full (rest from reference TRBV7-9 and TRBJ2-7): DTGVSQNPRHKITKRGQNVTFRCDPISEHNRLYWYRQTLGQGPEFLTYFQNEAQLEKSRLLSDRFSAERPKGSFSTLEIQRTEQGDSAMYLCASSLAYYEQYFGPGTRLTVT.

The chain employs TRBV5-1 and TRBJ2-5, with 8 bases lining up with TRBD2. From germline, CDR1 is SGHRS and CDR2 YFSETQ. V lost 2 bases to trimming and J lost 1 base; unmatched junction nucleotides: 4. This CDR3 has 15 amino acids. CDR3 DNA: TGCGCCAGCAGCTTTATAGCGGGACTCCAAGAGACCCAGTACTTC. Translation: CASSFIAGLQETQYF.

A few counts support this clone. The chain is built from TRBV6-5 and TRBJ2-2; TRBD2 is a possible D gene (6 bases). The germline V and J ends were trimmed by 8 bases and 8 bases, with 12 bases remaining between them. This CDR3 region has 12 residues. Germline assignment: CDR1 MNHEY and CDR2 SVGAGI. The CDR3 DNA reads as TGTGCCAGCTCGGGGGTGACGGGGGAGCTGTTTTTT. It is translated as CASSGVTGELFF.

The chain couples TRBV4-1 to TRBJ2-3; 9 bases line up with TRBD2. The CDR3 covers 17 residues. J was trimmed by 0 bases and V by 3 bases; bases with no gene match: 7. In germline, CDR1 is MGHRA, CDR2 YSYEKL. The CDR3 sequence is CASSHPTSGVSTDTQYF. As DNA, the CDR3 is TGCGCCAGCAGCCATCCGACTAGCGGCGTTAGCACAGATACGCAGTATTTT.

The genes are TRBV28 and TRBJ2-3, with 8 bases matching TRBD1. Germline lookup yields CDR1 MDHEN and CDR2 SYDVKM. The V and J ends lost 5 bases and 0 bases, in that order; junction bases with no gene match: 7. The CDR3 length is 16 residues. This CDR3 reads CASSPFGTGSTDTQYF. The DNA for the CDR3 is TGTGCCAGCAGTCCGTTTGGGACAGGTAGCACAGATACGCAGTATTTT. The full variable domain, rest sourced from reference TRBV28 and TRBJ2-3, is DVKVTQSSRYLVKRTGEKVFLECVQDMDHENMFWYRQDPGLGLRLIYFSYDVKMKEKGDIPEGYSVSREKKERFSLILESASTNQTSMYLCASSPFGTGSTDTQYFGPGTRLTVL.

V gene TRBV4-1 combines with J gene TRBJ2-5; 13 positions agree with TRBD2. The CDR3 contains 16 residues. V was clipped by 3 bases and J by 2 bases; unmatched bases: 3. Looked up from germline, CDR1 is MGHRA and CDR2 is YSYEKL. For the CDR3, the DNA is TGCGCCAGCAGCCAGCCGGGACTAGCGGGACAAGAGACCCAGTACTTC. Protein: CASSQPGLAGQETQYF.

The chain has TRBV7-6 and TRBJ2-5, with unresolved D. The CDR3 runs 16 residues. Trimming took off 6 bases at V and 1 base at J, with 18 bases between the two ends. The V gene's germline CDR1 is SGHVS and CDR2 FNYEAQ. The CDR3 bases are TGTGCCAGCAGTCGCGAAAGGCCGGCAGGCCAAGAGACCCAGTACTTC. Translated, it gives CASSRERPAGQETQYF. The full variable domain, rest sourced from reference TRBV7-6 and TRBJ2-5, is GAGVSQSPRYKVTKRGQDVALRCDPISGHVSLYWYRQALGQGPEFLTYFNYEAQQDKSGLPNDRFSAERPEGSISTLTIQRTEQRDSAMYRCASSRERPAGQETQYFGPGTRLLVL.